The 27 T cell receptor beta chains below come from one sample, sequenced in a study of Graves' ophthalmopathy and Graves' hyperthyroidism. Researchers took RNA transcripts and amplified TCR beta CDR3 regions from them. First-round RT-PCR employed HTBI primers, with a second-round multiplex PCR after it. In TCRdb, the multiplex PCR reads were re-called with MiXCR into one record per CDR3 protein. The data show almost 750,000 distinct CDR3 sequences, approximately 40% seen once. Sequenced sample: peripheral blood. The receptors stem from an adult man with Graves' ophthalmopathy.

This clonotype was detected a few times. This chain uses TRBV2 with TRBJ2-7; TRBD2 aligns across 9 bases. V gave up 5 bases and J gave up 4 bases; unmatched junction bases: 6. The CDR3 spans 14 residues. CDR1 is SNHLY and CDR2 is FYNNEI in the germline V gene. CDR3 coding DNA: TGTGCCAGCAGTCGCAATAGCGGGAGTTACGAGCAGTACTTC. Translated, it gives CASSRNSGSYEQYF.

The rearrangement uses TRBV20-1 and TRBJ1-6, with D tentatively TRBD1 (6 bases). Germline V gene lookup returns CDR1 DFQATT and CDR2 SNEGSKA (reference sequence). The V and J ends lost 1 base and 14 bases respectively, with 18 bases between them. The CDR3 consists of 14 residues. CDR3 bases: TGCAGTGCTAGAGGAGGGGGGCTATGGGAGACCCTCCACTTT. Protein sequence: CSARGGGLWETLHF.

This clonotype appeared a few times. The chain combines TRBV10-3 with TRBJ2-7; D might be TRBD1 (7 bases). CDR3 length equals 13 residues. Per the germline V gene, CDR1 is ENHRY and CDR2 is SYGVKD. The V end lost 10 bases, the J end lost 3 bases, and 16 bases lay between the germline ends. The DNA for the CDR3 is TGTGCCACACGGGGGACAGATATCTACGAGCAGTACTTC. Its translation: CATRGTDIYEQYF.

This chain uses TRBV20-1 with TRBJ1-1, with 7 nucleotides matching TRBD1. Germline trimming cut 0 bases from V and 1 base from J; bases unmatched to any gene: 5. The CDR3 sequence is 15 residues long. In germline, CDR1 is DFQATT, CDR2 SNEGSKA (reference sequence). CDR3 DNA sequence: TGCAGTGCTAGAGATCTCCGGACAGGGAACACTGAAGCTTTCTTT. Translating gives CSARDLRTGNTEAFF.

This clonotype has just a few counts. This rearrangement joins TRBV6-6 to TRBJ2-5; D is ambiguous. The V end lost 6 bases, the J end lost 4 bases, and 12 bases lay between the germline ends. This CDR3 comprises 13 residues. Per germline, CDR1 MNHNY and CDR2 SVGAGI (reference sequence). In nucleotides, the CDR3 is TGTGCCAGCAGGGACCCTGGGCGAGAGACCCAGTACTTC. Encoded protein: CASRDPGRETQYF.

This chain joins TRBV7-2 and TRBJ1-5; 10 nucleotides match TRBD1. The trim removed 8 bases at V and 11 bases at J, leaving 15 bases unmatched. CDR3 length equals 15 residues. The germline CDR1 and CDR2 sequences are SGHTA and FQGNSA. In DNA, the CDR3 is TGTGCCAGCGGCCGGGACAGGGGAAGCCAAGAGACCCAGCATTTT. Its protein product is CASGRDRGSQETQHF.

This clonotype came up many times. V gene TRBV27 combines with J gene TRBJ1-6, with a possible D match to TRBD1 (5 bases). Germline V gives CDR1 MNHEY, CDR2 SMNVEV (reference sequence). The CDR3 totals 13 residues. The V and J ends lost 6 bases and 14 bases respectively, with 17 bases between them. The CDR3 reads CASRPGDAITLHF. The CDR3 nucleotides are TGTGCCAGCAGGCCGGGGGACGCCATCACCCTCCACTTT.

The gene calls are TRBV7-3 and TRBJ2-2, with TRBD1 matching over 7 bases. CDR1 and CDR2 (germline): SGHTA, FQGTGA. V dropped 3 bases and J dropped 1; count of bases not matched to a gene: 8. CDR3 length: 17 residues. The CDR3 DNA follows: TGTGCCAGCAGCTTTTTACCGGGACAGATGAACACCGGGGAGCTGTTTTTT. It yields the protein CASSFLPGQMNTGELFF. The full variable domain, with the rest looked up from reference TRBV7-3 and TRBJ2-2, is GAGVSQTPSNKVTEKGKYVELRCDPISGHTALYWYRQSLGQGPEFLIYFQGTGAADDSGLPNDRFFAVRPEGSVSTLKIQRTERGDSAVYLCASSFLPGQMNTGELFFGEGSRLTVL.

This chain connects TRBV10-3 to TRBJ1-2; D is possibly TRBD1 (5 bases). Trimming removed 6 bases at V and 6 bases at J, with 20 bases between. CDR3 length: 15 residues. CDR1 ENHRY and CDR2 SYGVKD come from the germline V gene. The CDR3 protein is CAISSTTWGMDGYTF. For the CDR3, the DNA is TGTGCCATCAGCTCTACGACCTGGGGGATGGATGGCTACACCTTC.

This clonotype was recorded many times. This chain connects TRBV2 to TRBJ1-1, with 12 bases matching TRBD1. J gave up 5 bases and V 5 bases, and 9 bases lay outside the gene matches. The CDR3 sequence is 16 residues long. Germline assignment: CDR1 SNHLY and CDR2 FYNNEI. DNA for the CDR3: TGTGCCAGCAGTAGCGGGACAGGGGGCCAAGGGACTGAAGCTTTCTTT. Its protein is CASSSGTGGQGTEAFF. The whole variable domain, remainder taken from reference TRBV2 and TRBJ1-1, is EPEVTQTPSHQVTQMGQEVILRCVPISNHLYFYWYRQILGQKVEFLVSFYNNEISEKSEIFDDQFSVERPDGSNFTLKIRSTKLEDSAMYFCASSSGTGGQGTEAFFGQGTRLTVV.

In its sample, this clonotype was seen a few times. The chain recombines TRBV19 with TRBJ1-1; a possible D gene is TRBD1 (5 bases). The V end was cut by 3 bases, the J end by 4 bases, with 12 bases between. This CDR3 spans 14 amino acids. Germline CDR1 is LNHDA and CDR2 is SQIVND (reference sequence). Written as DNA, the CDR3 is TGTGCCAGTAGTATGCGCAGGGAGGTCACTGAAGCTTTCTTT. It yields the protein CASSMRREVTEAFF.

The chain carries TRBV24-1 and TRBJ2-7; D is uncertain. Trimming shortened V by 2 bases and J by 0 bases, and 10 bases separated the two germline ends. Germline loops: CDR1 KGHDR, CDR2 SFDVKD. The CDR3 spans 15 residues. The chain's CDR3 is CATSDSTVNSYEQYF. DNA for the CDR3: TGTGCCACCAGTGATTCCACAGTAAACTCCTACGAGCAGTACTTC.

The V call is TRBV6-5, the J call TRBJ2-7, with no clear D. The CDR3 runs 13 residues. V shed 7 bases and J shed 3 bases, with 13 bases lying between them. CDR1 and CDR2 from the germline V gene are MNHEY and SVGAGI. CDR3 sequence reads: CASTSESRYEQYF. The CDR3 region has the DNA TGTGCCAGCACATCGGAGTCCCGCTACGAGCAGTACTTC.

The CDR3 DNA sequence: TGCAGTGCTAGAGATCGGAGGGCTAGCGGGGGCCGCGAGACCCAGTACTTC. This sequence encodes CSARDRRASGGRETQYF. The chain carries TRBV20-1 and TRBJ2-5; 10 nucleotides match TRBD2. Germline CDR1 is DFQATT and CDR2 is SNEGSKA (reference sequence). The CDR3 is 17 residues long. Germline trimming cut 0 bases from V and 5 bases from J; bases unmatched to any gene: 12.

This chain joins TRBV15 and TRBJ2-2; D unresolved. Germline loops: CDR1 LNHNV, CDR2 YYDKDF (reference sequence). This CDR3 is built from 14 residues. Trimming removed 3 bases from V and 6 bases from J, with 11 bases in between. The CDR3 sequence is CATSRVILAGELFF. CDR3 coding DNA: TGTGCCACCAGCAGGGTCATTTTGGCCGGGGAGCTGTTTTTT.

About this clonotype: A single base is all that separates this from a far larger clone, so a read error is likely. The chain couples TRBV7-9 to TRBJ1-4; D gene ambiguous. Germline loops: CDR1 SEHNR, CDR2 FQNEAQ (reference sequence). The CDR3 runs 13 residues. The CDR3 DNA follows: TGTGCCAGCTGCTTAGGTGGCAATGAAAAACTGTTTTTT. Its protein is CASCLGGNEKLFF.

The chain recombines TRBV15 with TRBJ2-7; no firm D call. Trimming shortened V by 5 bases and J by 2 bases, and 10 bases separated the two germline ends. CDR3 length equals 13 residues. The V gene's germline CDR1 is LNHNV and CDR2 YYDKDF (reference sequence). CDR3 loop: CATSEKRAYEQYF. DNA for the CDR3: TGTGCCACCAGCGAGAAAAGGGCCTACGAGCAGTACTTC.

This clonotype was seen repeatedly, ten times or more. A read error may produce the germline difference seen at one junction end. This chain connects TRBV10-2 to TRBJ2-2; a possible D gene is TRBD1 (5 bases). Per the germline V gene, CDR1 is WSHSY and CDR2 is SAAADI. The CDR3 runs to 13 residues. The CDR3 loop is CASRDTNTGELFF. CDR3 coding DNA: TGTGCCAGCAGGGATACGAACACCGGGGAGCTGTTTTTT.

This clonotype occurred many times. J is TRBJ2-7 and V is TRBV24-1; D unclear. CDR3 length equals 12 residues. The germline V gene has CDR1 KGHDR and CDR2 SFDVKD. V was cut by 3 bases and J by 5 bases, with 7 bases left in between. This CDR3 is CATSDLMDEQYF. The CDR3, as DNA: TGTGCCACCAGTGATCTCATGGACGAGCAGTACTTC.

A word on this clonotype: An end of the junction differs from the germline gene, which may be a read error. CDR3 coding DNA: TGTGCCAGCAGCTTGGGAGGTAGCGCCAGCTTC. Translation: CASSLGGSASF. The chain is built from TRBV5-4 and TRBJ2-7, with TRBD2 as a possible D gene (5 bases). Looked up from germline, CDR1 is SGHNT and CDR2 is YYREEE (reference sequence). The CDR3 is made up of 11 amino acids.

This clonotype showed up many times. The chain links TRBV15 to TRBJ2-7; maybe TRBD2 (6 bases). Germline CDR1 reads LNHNV; CDR2 reads YYDKDF (reference sequence). V was trimmed by 1 base and J by 3 bases, leaving 10 bases between them. The CDR3 is 14 amino acids. The CDR3 reads CATSRGEALYEQYF. CDR3 sequence (DNA): TGTGCCACCAGCAGAGGGGAGGCACTCTACGAGCAGTACTTC.

J is TRBJ1-5 and V is TRBV19; 9 nucleotides agree with TRBD1. The J segment lost 1 base and the V segment lost 7 bases, leaving 5 bases of the junction unmatched. The CDR3 contains 15 residues. The germline gives CDR1 LNHDA, CDR2 SQIVND (reference sequence). CDR3 DNA sequence: TGTGCCAGTAAACGACAGGGGGGCAGCAATCAGCCCCAGCATTTT. It encodes CASKRQGGSNQPQHF. The full variable domain, with the rest looked up from reference TRBV19 and TRBJ1-5, is DGGITQSPKYLFRKEGQNVTLSCEQNLNHDAMYWYRQDPGQGLRLIYYSQIVNDFQKGDIAEGYSVSREKKESFPLTVTSAQKNPTAFYLCASKRQGGSNQPQHFGDGTRLSIL.

The sample holds many counts of this clonotype. V is TRBV14 and J is TRBJ1-2; TRBD1 is a possible D gene (6 bases). Germline values: CDR1 SGHDN, CDR2 FVKESK. Trimming cost V 2 bases and J 2 bases, with 12 bases left between them. The CDR3 consists of 15 residues. CDR3 amino acids: CASSQSGAPNYGYTF. In DNA, the CDR3 is TGTGCCAGCAGCCAATCGGGGGCACCCAACTATGGCTACACCTTC.

For this clonotype: A much larger clone differs from this one at a single base, so this may be a read error. The J gene is TRBJ2-5, the V gene TRBV7-9; 7 bases agree with TRBD1. CDR1 is SEHNR, CDR2 FQNEAQ, per germline (reference sequence). V lost 5 bases and J lost 5; bases outside the gene matches: 17. The CDR3 totals 17 residues. In DNA form, the CDR3 reads TGTGCCAGCAGCATCTCATCCGGGACGCAGGGGGAGGAGACCCAGTACTTC. It codes for CASSISSGTQGEETQYF.

The genes are TRBV11-2 and TRBJ1-1, with a weak D call TRBD1 (6 bases). The V end was cut by 1 base, the J end by 6 bases, with 15 bases between. The CDR3 runs to 15 residues. Germline CDR1 reads SGHAT; CDR2 reads FQNNGV. The CDR3 region has the DNA TGTGCCAGCAGCTTAGGTGGGGGGCGGATCGCTGAAGCTTTCTTT. Translating it yields CASSLGGGRIAEAFF.

In the case of this clonotype: Germline and junction disagree at one end, which may indicate a read error. The rearrangement joins TRBV10-3 to TRBJ2-5, with 10 bases that match TRBD2. Looked up from germline, CDR1 is ENHRY and CDR2 is SYGVKD. This CDR3 region has 16 residues. CDR3: CASSYDLAGAQETQYF. CDR3 bases: TGTGCCAGCAGTTACGATCTAGCGGGAGCCCAAGAGACCCAGTACTTC.

This chain connects TRBV7-9 to TRBJ2-7; D unresolved. Trimming stripped 6 bases from V and 7 bases from J, with 16 bases between. The CDR3 sequence is 13 residues long. The V gene's germline CDR1 is SEHNR and CDR2 FQNEAQ (reference sequence). DNA for the CDR3: TGTGCCAGCAGTTTATCCGTGGGGTTTGAGCAGTACTTC. Translation gives CASSLSVGFEQYF.